These T cell receptor beta chains were read from a single sample in a study of shared clonotypes between healthy human individuals. Using immunoSEQ multiplex PCR, the repertoire was profiled, and TCRdb retains in-frame clones only, with some absent. The sample yields more than 2 million clones, 85% to 95% seen once. Material for sequencing was naive CD4+ T cells sorted from blood. All receptors come from a young man in good health. Both conserved end residues are part of each CDR3. D genes are given only for firm matches. Clone size, where shown, is once, few, many, or a class for clones that have expanded.

d_call: -
j_call: TRBJ1-4
v_call: TRBV5-1
clone_size: -
cdr3_aa: CANPTGPEKLFF
cdr3_nt: TGCGCCAACCCGACGGGTCCTGAAAAACTGTTTTTT

d_call: TRBD1
j_call: TRBJ1-6
v_call: TRBV19
clone_size: -
cdr3_aa: CASSLTGASYNSPLHF
cdr3_nt: TGTGCCAGTAGTTTGACAGGGGCGTCCTATAATTCACCCCTCCACTTT

d_call: TRBD1
j_call: TRBJ1-5
v_call: TRBV9
clone_size: -
cdr3_aa: CASTVGTGANQPQHF
cdr3_nt: TGTGCCAGCACCGTAGGGACAGGGGCTAATCAGCCCCAGCATTTT

d_call: -
j_call: TRBJ2-7
v_call: TRBV5-6
clone_size: -
cdr3_aa: CASSLNPRGTEEQYF
cdr3_nt: TGTGCCAGCAGCTTAAACCCCAGGGGGACTGAAGAGCAGTACTTC

d_call: -
j_call: TRBJ1-5
v_call: TRBV18
clone_size: -
cdr3_aa: CASAGGNQPQHF
cdr3_nt: TGTGCCAGTGCAGGAGGGAATCAGCCCCAGCATTTT

d_call: TRBD1
j_call: TRBJ1-1
v_call: TRBV2
clone_size: -
cdr3_aa: CASRDRGRAEAFF
cdr3_nt: TGTGCCAGCAGGGACAGGGGGCGCGCTGAAGCTTTCTTT

d_call: -
j_call: TRBJ2-1
v_call: TRBV11-2
clone_size: -
cdr3_aa: CASSFSGRFPSSYNEQFF
cdr3_nt: TGTGCCAGCAGCTTTAGCGGCCGATTCCCTAGCTCCTACAATGAGCAGTTCTTC

d_call: -
j_call: TRBJ2-3
v_call: TRBV5-1
clone_size: -
cdr3_aa: CASSLRQTTDTQYF
cdr3_nt: TGCGCCAGCAGCTTGAGGCAGACCACCGATACGCAGTATTTT

d_call: -
j_call: TRBJ1-2
v_call: TRBV6-1
clone_size: -
cdr3_aa: CASTLQLPYDYGYTF
cdr3_nt: TGTGCCAGCACTTTACAATTGCCCTATGACTATGGCTACACCTTC

d_call: -
j_call: TRBJ1-4
v_call: TRBV7-6
clone_size: -
cdr3_aa: CASSLRPLNLATNEKLFF
cdr3_nt: TGTGCCAGCAGCTTGCGACCGCTGAACTTAGCAACTAATGAAAAACTGTTTTTT

d_call: TRBD1
j_call: TRBJ1-2
v_call: TRBV2
clone_size: once
cdr3_aa: CASSGQGGSYGYTF
cdr3_nt: TGTGCCAGCAGTGGACAGGGAGGAAGCTATGGCTACACCTTC

d_call: -
j_call: TRBJ2-7
v_call: TRBV21-1
clone_size: -
cdr3_aa: CASSKDPRGRSYEQYF
cdr3_nt: TGTGCCAGCAGCAAAGACCCCAGGGGGCGATCCTACGAGCAGTACTTC

d_call: -
j_call: TRBJ1-1
v_call: TRBV21-1
clone_size: -
cdr3_aa: CASSMILDMNTEAFF
cdr3_nt: TGTGCCAGCAGCATGATACTAGACATGAACACTGAAGCTTTCTTT

d_call: -
j_call: TRBJ2-5
v_call: TRBV7-8
clone_size: -
cdr3_aa: CASSPEGRTETQYF
cdr3_nt: TGTGCCAGCAGCCCAGAGGGGCGAACAGAGACCCAGTACTTC

d_call: -
j_call: TRBJ2-5
v_call: TRBV30
clone_size: -
cdr3_aa: CAWTPGYEETQYF
cdr3_nt: TGTGCCTGGACTCCGGGGTACGAAGAGACCCAGTACTTC

d_call: TRBD1
j_call: TRBJ1-4
v_call: TRBV11-2
clone_size: -
cdr3_aa: CASSLVGQGAAKLFF
cdr3_nt: TGTGCCAGCAGCTTAGTGGGACAGGGGGCGGCAAAACTGTTTTTT

d_call: -
j_call: TRBJ1-6
v_call: TRBV4-1
clone_size: -
cdr3_aa: CASSQGPGAQVSKSLHF
cdr3_nt: TGCGCCAGCAGCCAAGGTCCAGGGGCGCAGGTGAGCAAGTCCCTCCACTTT

d_call: -
j_call: TRBJ1-2
v_call: TRBV30
clone_size: few
cdr3_aa: CAWSVRQEAGYTF
cdr3_nt: TGTGCCTGGAGCGTACGGCAGGAAGCTGGCTACACCTTC

d_call: -
j_call: TRBJ1-4
v_call: TRBV28
clone_size: -
cdr3_aa: CASSYPGISAEKLFF
cdr3_nt: TGTGCCAGCAGTTACCCAGGGATTTCGGCTGAAAAACTGTTTTTT

d_call: -
j_call: TRBJ2-7
v_call: TRBV6-5
clone_size: -
cdr3_aa: CASTRLGEQYF
cdr3_nt: TGTGCCAGCACCCGCCTGGGCGAGCAGTACTTC

d_call: TRBD1
j_call: TRBJ1-6
v_call: TRBV5-4
clone_size: few
cdr3_aa: CASSLRYQGAYNSPLHF
cdr3_nt: TGTGCCAGCAGCTTGCGTTATCAGGGGGCCTATAATTCACCCCTCCACTTT

d_call: -
j_call: TRBJ2-7
v_call: TRBV6-1
clone_size: once
cdr3_aa: CASSRVDEQYF
cdr3_nt: TGTGCCAGCAGCAGAGTGGACGAGCAGTACTTC

d_call: TRBD2
j_call: TRBJ2-3
v_call: TRBV29-1
clone_size: -
cdr3_aa: CSIRLAGGPQDTQYF
cdr3_nt: TGCAGCATAAGACTAGCGGGGGGGCCTCAAGATACGCAGTATTTT

d_call: TRBD1
j_call: TRBJ2-5
v_call: TRBV6-5
clone_size: -
cdr3_aa: CASRSGTGTQYF
cdr3_nt: TGTGCCAGCAGGTCCGGGACAGGGACCCAGTACTTC

d_call: -
j_call: TRBJ2-2
v_call: TRBV30
clone_size: -
cdr3_aa: CAWKKVPLATGELFF
cdr3_nt: TGTGCCTGGAAAAAAGTCCCCCTAGCGACCGGGGAGCTGTTTTTT

d_call: -
j_call: TRBJ1-6
v_call: TRBV5-1
clone_size: -
cdr3_aa: CASSSSLLTDSGSPLHF
cdr3_nt: TGCGCCAGCAGCTCCTCTCTTCTGACAGACTCAGGGTCACCCCTCCACTTT

d_call: -
j_call: TRBJ2-5
v_call: TRBV29-1
clone_size: -
cdr3_aa: CSVGGLFIGETQYF
cdr3_nt: TGCAGCGTTGGAGGTTTATTTATCGGGGAGACCCAGTACTTC

d_call: -
j_call: TRBJ2-3
v_call: TRBV14
clone_size: -
cdr3_aa: CASSRLGAANTQYF
cdr3_nt: TGTGCCAGCAGCCGACTAGGGGCCGCAAATACACAGTATTTT

d_call: TRBD1
j_call: TRBJ2-1
v_call: TRBV5-4
clone_size: -
cdr3_aa: CASSTGQGANEQFF
cdr3_nt: TGTGCCAGCAGCACCGGACAGGGGGCGAATGAGCAGTTCTTC

d_call: -
j_call: TRBJ2-7
v_call: TRBV28
clone_size: -
cdr3_aa: CASSRSGDFYEQYF
cdr3_nt: TGTGCCAGCAGTCGCTCCGGGGACTTCTACGAGCAGTACTTC

d_call: -
j_call: TRBJ1-1
v_call: TRBV6-6
clone_size: -
cdr3_aa: CASSSIQSVANTEAFF
cdr3_nt: TGTGCCAGCAGTTCGATACAGAGTGTAGCGAACACTGAAGCTTTCTTT

d_call: TRBD2
j_call: TRBJ2-5
v_call: TRBV5-1
clone_size: -
cdr3_aa: CASSGGLAGLEETQYF
cdr3_nt: TGCGCCAGCAGCGGTGGACTAGCGGGATTGGAAGAGACCCAGTACTTC

d_call: -
j_call: TRBJ2-3
v_call: TRBV27
clone_size: -
cdr3_aa: CASSFWLGGTQYF
cdr3_nt: TGTGCCAGCAGTTTCTGGCTTGGGGGTACGCAGTATTTT

d_call: -
j_call: TRBJ1-2
v_call: TRBV5-1
clone_size: -
cdr3_aa: CASSLASGGGDYGYTF
cdr3_nt: TGCGCCAGCAGCTTGGCGTCGGGCGGTGGGGACTATGGCTACACCTTC

d_call: -
j_call: TRBJ2-3
v_call: TRBV10-3
clone_size: -
cdr3_aa: CAIQGGGASTDTQYF
cdr3_nt: TGTGCCATCCAGGGGGGTGGTGCTAGCACAGATACGCAGTATTTT

d_call: -
j_call: TRBJ1-6
v_call: TRBV27
clone_size: -
cdr3_aa: CASSLSLVSPLHF
cdr3_nt: TGTGCCAGCAGTTTATCTTTGGTTTCACCCCTCCACTTT

d_call: -
j_call: TRBJ1-1
v_call: TRBV30
clone_size: -
cdr3_aa: CAWGNSMNTEAFF
cdr3_nt: TGTGCCTGGGGGAATTCCATGAACACTGAAGCTTTCTTT

d_call: TRBD2
j_call: TRBJ2-1
v_call: TRBV5-6
clone_size: -
cdr3_aa: CASSSGTSAWNEQFF
cdr3_nt: TGTGCCAGCAGCTCCGGGACTAGCGCTTGGAATGAGCAGTTCTTC

d_call: -
j_call: TRBJ2-5
v_call: TRBV30
clone_size: -
cdr3_aa: CAWSSGYQETQYF
cdr3_nt: TGTGCCTGGAGTAGCGGGTACCAAGAGACCCAGTACTTC

d_call: -
j_call: TRBJ1-1
v_call: TRBV25-1
clone_size: -
cdr3_aa: CASAGHLNTEAFF
cdr3_nt: TGTGCCAGCGCGGGACATTTGAACACTGAAGCTTTCTTT

d_call: TRBD2
j_call: TRBJ2-5
v_call: TRBV7-2
clone_size: -
cdr3_aa: CASSSYGRTETQYF
cdr3_nt: TGTGCCAGCAGCTCGTACGGGAGGACGGAGACCCAGTACTTC

d_call: TRBD2
j_call: TRBJ2-5
v_call: TRBV5-4
clone_size: -
cdr3_aa: CASSSGTSGGETQYF
cdr3_nt: TGTGCCAGCAGCTCCGGCACTAGCGGAGGAGAGACCCAGTACTTC

d_call: -
j_call: TRBJ1-4
v_call: TRBV28
clone_size: -
cdr3_aa: CASSDPGRSNEKLFF
cdr3_nt: TGTGCCAGCAGTGACCCGGGACGATCTAATGAAAAACTGTTTTTT

d_call: TRBD1
j_call: TRBJ2-5
v_call: TRBV5-1
clone_size: -
cdr3_aa: CASSLFRTGQETQYF
cdr3_nt: TGCGCCAGCAGCTTATTCCGGACAGGACAAGAGACCCAGTACTTC

d_call: -
j_call: TRBJ2-1
v_call: TRBV6-1
clone_size: -
cdr3_aa: CASSGQYGPSEQFF
cdr3_nt: TGTGCCAGCAGTGGCCAGTACGGCCCCAGTGAGCAGTTCTTC

d_call: TRBD2
j_call: TRBJ2-2
v_call: TRBV9
clone_size: few
cdr3_aa: CASSPLAGDTGELFF
cdr3_nt: TGTGCCAGCAGCCCCTTAGCGGGAGACACCGGGGAGCTGTTTTTT

d_call: TRBD2
j_call: TRBJ2-3
v_call: TRBV5-1
clone_size: -
cdr3_aa: CASSLASGSQSTDTQYF
cdr3_nt: TGCGCCAGCAGCTTGGCCAGCGGGAGTCAGAGTACAGATACGCAGTATTTT

d_call: TRBD1
j_call: TRBJ1-2
v_call: TRBV28
clone_size: -
cdr3_aa: CASSLMASGGVLGYTF
cdr3_nt: TGTGCCAGCAGTTTGATGGCGTCAGGGGGCGTACTTGGCTACACCTTC

d_call: TRBD1
j_call: TRBJ1-5
v_call: TRBV7-8
clone_size: -
cdr3_aa: CASSLALLTGGFQPQHF
cdr3_nt: TGTGCCAGCAGCTTAGCCTTATTGACAGGGGGCTTTCAGCCCCAGCATTTT

d_call: -
j_call: TRBJ1-6
v_call: TRBV6-5
clone_size: -
cdr3_aa: CASSRQEHSPLHF
cdr3_nt: TGTGCCAGCAGCCGACAGGAACATTCACCCCTCCACTTT

d_call: -
j_call: TRBJ2-1
v_call: TRBV6-5
clone_size: -
cdr3_aa: CASSYDQGMYNEQFF
cdr3_nt: TGTGCCAGCAGTTACGATCAGGGAATGTACAATGAGCAGTTCTTC

d_call: -
j_call: TRBJ2-2
v_call: TRBV5-1
clone_size: -
cdr3_aa: CASSAGQLTYTGELFF
cdr3_nt: TGCGCCAGCAGCGCGGGACAGCTTACTTACACCGGGGAGCTGTTTTTT

d_call: -
j_call: TRBJ2-3
v_call: TRBV7-9
clone_size: -
cdr3_aa: CASSPSRAGVDTQYF
cdr3_nt: TGTGCCAGCAGCCCCTCCCGCGCCGGGGTCGATACGCAGTATTTT

d_call: TRBD1
j_call: TRBJ1-5
v_call: TRBV11-2
clone_size: -
cdr3_aa: CASSLNRGLRGPQHF
cdr3_nt: TGTGCCAGCAGCTTAAACAGGGGTTTAAGAGGGCCCCAGCATTTT

d_call: -
j_call: TRBJ2-2
v_call: TRBV2
clone_size: -
cdr3_aa: CASRPDRSNTGELFF
cdr3_nt: TGTGCCAGCAGGCCCGACAGGAGCAACACCGGGGAGCTGTTTTTT